These T cell receptor beta chains were read from a single sample in a study of T cells after posttransplantation cyclophosphamide. Some clones are missing from TCRdb's copy, which holds only in-frame ones; the method was immunoSEQ multiplex PCR. The sample shows some 54,000 clones, under 95% of them seen only once. Sample: PBMCs. Receptors were obtained from a woman aged 30 to 39 in good health and a related stem cell transplant donor. Each CDR3 is given with its conserved first and last residue. Fields, in order: V gene, CDR3 length, D gene, clone size, J gene, CDR3 protein, CDR3 DNA. The D gene is left open where the match is weak. For some rows the clone size is stated as once, few or many, or as a class when expanded; others skip it.

TRBV7-2,16,TRBD1,NA,TRBJ2-5,CASSLGDRMYQETQYF,TGTGCCAGCAGCTTAGGGGACAGAATGTACCAAGAGACCCAGTACTTC
TRBV18,12,NA,NA,TRBJ1-6,CASSPDNSPLHF,TGTGCCAGCTCACCCGATAATTCACCCCTCCACTTT
TRBV11-2,15,TRBD1,NA,TRBJ1-2,CASSLDRVTNYGYTF,TGTGCCAGCAGCTTGGACAGGGTAACTAACTATGGCTACACCTTC
TRBV7-9,14,TRBD2,NA,TRBJ2-1,CASSSGGVYNEQFF,TGTGCCAGCAGTTCCGGGGGGGTCTACAATGAGCAGTTCTTC
TRBV2,12,NA,NA,TRBJ1-1,CASRQVISEAFF,TGTGCCAGCAGACAGGTTATCTCTGAAGCTTTCTTT
TRBV2,10,NA,NA,TRBJ2-3,CASSVNTQYF,TGTGCCAGCAGTGTTAATACGCAGTATTTT
TRBV5-1,15,TRBD2,NA,TRBJ2-7,CASSLDGGVSYEQYF,TGCGCCAGCAGCTTGGATGGGGGGGTTTCCTACGAGCAGTACTTC
TRBV7-2,14,NA,NA,TRBJ1-2,CASSLGAGRYGYTF,TGTGCCAGCAGCTTAGGAGCCGGGAGGTATGGCTACACCTTC
TRBV6-6,15,TRBD1,NA,TRBJ2-1,CASRAPGQGVYEQFF,TGTGCCAGCAGAGCACCGGGACAGGGAGTGTATGAGCAGTTCTTC
TRBV6-5,13,NA,once,TRBJ2-7,CASSYPASGEQYF,TGTGCCAGCAGTTACCCGGCCTCGGGGGAGCAGTACTTC
TRBV11-2,15,TRBD2,NA,TRBJ2-5,CASRASGGLRETQYF,TGTGCCAGCAGGGCTAGCGGGGGACTCCGAGAGACCCAGTACTTC
TRBV5-1,15,NA,NA,TRBJ1-5,CASSWGGTEGQPQHF,TGCGCCAGCAGCTGGGGGGGGACGGAGGGTCAGCCCCAGCATTTT
TRBV5-1,14,NA,NA,TRBJ2-2,CASSFALRFGELFF,TGCGCCAGCAGCTTCGCCCTGCGCTTCGGGGAGCTGTTTTTT
TRBV29-1,11,NA,NA,TRBJ1-1,CSVTRNTEAFF,TGCAGCGTTACCAGGAACACTGAAGCTTTCTTT
TRBV20-1,11,NA,NA,TRBJ1-1,CSAERETEAFF,TGCAGTGCTGAGCGGGAGACTGAAGCTTTCTTT
TRBV19,15,NA,NA,TRBJ2-7,CASSRDPSRPYEQYF,TGTGCCAGTAGTAGAGACCCATCGAGGCCCTACGAGCAGTACTTC
TRBV13,18,NA,NA,TRBJ2-6,CASSLVVTGFSGANVLTF,TGTGCCAGCAGCTTAGTCGTGACAGGCTTCTCTGGGGCCAACGTCCTGACTTTC
TRBV27,16,TRBD1,NA,TRBJ1-6,CASSRWTGAYNSPLHF,TGTGCCAGCAGTCGGTGGACAGGGGCCTATAATTCACCCCTCCACTTT
TRBV29-1,15,TRBD1,NA,TRBJ2-1,CSVDGRTGGYNEQFF,TGCAGCGTTGATGGTAGGACAGGGGGATACAATGAGCAGTTCTTC
TRBV6-1,14,TRBD1,once,TRBJ1-4,CASSEGTGGEKLFF,TGTGCCAGCAGTGAAGGGACAGGGGGGGAAAAACTGTTTTTT
TRBV28,13,NA,NA,TRBJ1-6,CASSDTSYSPLHF,TGTGCCAGCAGTGACACCAGTTATTCACCCCTCCACTTT
TRBV4-2,16,NA,NA,TRBJ2-3,CASSPGGTAGSDTQYF,TGTGCCAGCAGCCCCGGCGGGACAGCAGGGTCAGATACGCAGTATTTT
TRBV5-4,15,NA,few,TRBJ1-2,CASSAPTSFNYGYTF,TGTGCCAGCAGCGCACCGACATCTTTTAACTATGGCTACACCTTC
TRBV19,15,NA,NA,TRBJ2-1,CASSTDRRIYNEQFF,TGTGCCAGTAGTACAGATCGTAGAATATACAATGAGCAGTTCTTC
TRBV19,16,TRBD2,NA,TRBJ2-5,CASSALFERGTETQYF,TGTGCCAGTAGTGCCCTCTTCGAGCGGGGCACCGAGACCCAGTACTTC
TRBV27,13,TRBD1,NA,TRBJ1-3,CASRRTGGNTIYF,TGTGCCAGCAGGAGGACAGGGGGAAACACCATATATTTT
TRBV2,14,NA,once,TRBJ2-7,CASSVGPSSYEQYF,TGTGCCAGCAGTGTGGGGCCCAGCTCCTACGAGCAGTACTTC
TRBV2,16,NA,NA,TRBJ2-2,CASSVSGVGNTGELFF,TGTGCCAGCAGTGTCTCCGGGGTGGGGAACACCGGGGAGCTGTTTTTT
TRBV11-2,13,NA,NA,TRBJ2-7,CASSLVGVDEQYF,TGTGCCAGCAGCTTAGTCGGGGTCGACGAGCAGTACTTC
TRBV14,15,NA,NA,TRBJ1-1,CASSQDWGLAAEAFF,TGTGCCAGCAGCCAAGATTGGGGCCTGGCCGCTGAAGCTTTCTTT
TRBV28,14,NA,NA,TRBJ1-1,CASSFAGLGTEAFF,TGTGCCAGCAGTTTCGCGGGGTTGGGCACTGAAGCTTTCTTT